This T cell receptor beta chain was observed in a study of chemoradiotherapy in HPV16-positive cancers. The wider study: Candidate HPV-specific T-cell clones and common TCR motifs came from functional assays in a couple of HPV16-positive patients.

The V and J ends lost 2 bases and 4 bases respectively, with 5 bases between them. Germline V gene sequence: CDR1 MDHEN, CDR2 SYDVKM. This CDR3 is 12 amino acids long. The method was immunoSEQ multiplex PCR; TCRdb's version includes in-frame clones alone and lacks a portion of them. The data contain roughly 12,000 clones, around 68% of them singletons. Over chemoradiotherapy, repertoires were sampled more than once. Collection took place from a patient who underwent chemoradiotherapy. The V call is TRBV28, the J call TRBJ2-5; unclear D gene. This TCR came from a human donor with HPV-associated anogenital cancer. CDR3 sequence (DNA): TGTGCCAGCAGTTTAGTAAGAGAGACCCAGTACTTC. Amino acids: CASSLVRETQYF.